The 20 T cell receptor beta chains in this list originate from one sample, sequenced in a study of T cell changes during pregnancy in multiple sclerosis. The protocol was immunoSEQ multiplex PCR, while the TCRdb copy is restricted to in-frame clones and leaves out a portion. The sample contains about 70,000 clones, approximately 92% of which appear only once. Sequenced material: peripheral blood, taken before pregnancy. Every receptor here comes from a female donor with multiple sclerosis, enrolled in a pregnancy study.

This chain connects TRBV7-9 to TRBJ2-2; D perhaps matches TRBD1 (5 bases). This CDR3 has 15 amino acids. Germline values: CDR1 SEHNR, CDR2 FQNEAQ (reference sequence). The ends were cut back, 5 bases at V and 5 bases at J, with 15 bases in the middle. The CDR3 loop reads CASSLALQVTGELFF. As DNA, the CDR3 is TGTGCCAGCAGCCTGGCGTTACAGGTGACCGGGGAGCTGTTTTTT.

This chain connects TRBV4-1 to TRBJ2-7; D is unclear. The length of the CDR3 is 15 residues. Trimming stripped 3 bases from V and 0 bases from J, with 12 bases between. Germline V gene lookup returns CDR1 MGHRA and CDR2 YSYEKL. CDR3 amino acids: CASSHHTVDSYEQYF. CDR3 nucleotide sequence: TGCGCCAGCAGCCATCATACAGTCGACTCCTACGAGCAGTACTTC.

The chain carries TRBV5-4 and TRBJ2-1; D is unclear. Looked up from germline, CDR1 is SGHNT and CDR2 is YYREEE (reference sequence). The V and J ends lost 2 bases and 6 bases respectively, with 6 bases between them. There are 12 residues in the CDR3. The CDR3: CASSLVANEQFF. Written as DNA, the CDR3 is TGTGCCAGCAGCTTAGTAGCCAATGAGCAGTTCTTC.

The chain carries TRBV12-5 and TRBJ1-2; D is ambiguous. The CDR3 totals 15 residues. V lost 2 bases, J lost 9 bases, and 19 bases lay in between. Per the germline V gene, CDR1 is LGHNT and CDR2 is FRNRAP. The CDR3 loop is CASGLPSGPTYRYTF. CDR3 sequence (DNA): TGTGCTAGTGGTTTGCCGTCAGGCCCAACATATCGCTACACCTTC.

V usage is TRBV4-3 and J usage is TRBJ2-4; D unclear. The V gene lost 1 base and the J gene lost 6 bases, with 10 bases spanning the gap. CDR3 length: 14 residues. Germline V CDR1 and CDR2: LGHNA, YSLEER. The CDR3 nucleotides read TGCGCCAGCAGCCAAGTTGGTGAGGCAAACATTCAGTACTTC. Translated, it gives CASSQVGEANIQYF.

This clone came up once. The chain links TRBV28 to TRBJ2-1, with 7 bases aligning to TRBD2. Germline CDR1 MDHEN, CDR2 SYDVKM. The ends lost 3 bases at V and 3 bases at J; junction bases unmatched: 5. This CDR3 has 15 residues. CDR3 protein: CASSFYAGVYNEQFF. The CDR3 nucleotides read TGTGCCAGCAGTTTTTACGCGGGAGTCTACAATGAGCAGTTCTTC.

The rearrangement links TRBV15 to TRBJ2-5, with D unclear. The germline V gene encodes CDR1 LNHNV and CDR2 YYDKDF (reference sequence). The germline V and J ends were trimmed by 3 bases and 5 bases, with 13 bases remaining between them. The CDR3 is 14 amino acids. CDR3: CATSRAGSLETQYF. CDR3 DNA sequence: TGTGCCACCAGCAGGGCCGGGTCCCTCGAGACCCAGTACTTC.

V and J are TRBV28 and TRBJ1-5, with 10 bases aligning to TRBD1. Germline V gene data show CDR1 as MDHEN and CDR2 as SYDVKM. V lost 6 bases to trimming and J lost 4 bases; unmatched junction nucleotides: 6. The CDR3 runs to 15 residues. The CDR3 here is CASSPGQGWNQPQHF. The CDR3 region has the DNA TGTGCCAGCAGCCCGGGACAGGGGTGGAATCAGCCCCAGCATTTT.

The chain combines TRBV6-5 with TRBJ1-1, with D tentatively TRBD1 (6 bases). There are 15 residues in the CDR3. V lost 5 bases and J 4 bases, leaving 17 bases between the germline ends. Germline CDR1 is MNHEY and CDR2 is SVGAGI. This chain's CDR3 is CASSTTRGSGTEAFF. DNA of the CDR3: TGTGCCAGCAGTACAACCAGGGGTTCGGGCACTGAAGCTTTCTTT.

Worth noting for this clone: The DNA is omitted, as the CDR3 cannot be located on it reliably, and the CDR3 follows TCRdb's listing. J is TRBJ1-1 and V is TRBV27; the D call of TRBD1 is as the table states it, not checked on the DNA. The CDR3 length equals 12 residues, ends included. The germline CDR1 and CDR2 sequences are MNHEY and SMNVEV (reference sequence). CDR3 in amino acids: CASSWGQGALLF.

The chain is built from TRBV6-5 and TRBJ2-5, with D possibly matching TRBD2 (6 bases). The CDR3 length is 14 residues. V was pared by 0 bases and J by 5 bases, with 10 bases between. The germline gives CDR1 MNHEY, CDR2 SVGAGI. The CDR3 DNA reads as TGTGCCAGCAGTTACTCGGGACGGGAGGAGACCCAGTACTTC. This translates into CASSYSGREETQYF.

Turning to this clone: The sample contains more than one DNA sequence encoding this CDR3. This chain connects TRBV19 to TRBJ2-3; 9 bases fit TRBD2. Per germline, CDR1 LNHDA and CDR2 SQIVND (reference sequence). V trimming: 4 bases; J trimming: 1 base; junction bases outside the gene matches: 3. The CDR3 runs to 15 residues. The CDR3 spells CASSTTSGRTDTQYF. The CDR3 DNA is TGTGCCAGTAGTACGACTAGCGGTCGCACAGATACGCAGTATTTT.

This clone was detected only once. The gene calls are TRBV28 and TRBJ1-4, with 7 bases aligning to TRBD1. With V trimmed by 6 bases and J by 4 bases, 8 bases remained unmatched. Per the germline V gene, CDR1 is MDHEN and CDR2 is SYDVKM. This CDR3 is built from 15 residues. The CDR3 spells CASRPTGARNEKLFF. As DNA, the CDR3 is TGTGCCAGCAGGCCCACAGGGGCTCGTAATGAAAAACTGTTTTTT. Combining the CDR3 with reference TRBV28 and TRBJ1-4 gives the whole variable domain DVKVTQSSRYLVKRTGEKVFLECVQDMDHENMFWYRQDPGLGLRLIYFSYDVKMKEKGDIPEGYSVSREKKERFSLILESASTNQTSMYLCASRPTGARNEKLFFGSGTQLSVL.

The rearrangement uses TRBV12-5 and TRBJ2-2; D is uncertain. This CDR3 has 15 amino acids. Trimming cost V 1 base and J 4 bases, with 10 bases left between them. CDR1 and CDR2 from the germline V gene are LGHNT and FRNRAP. The CDR3 bases are TGTGCTAGTGGTTTGGGAACAGATATCACCGGGGAGCTGTTTTTT. Translated: CASGLGTDITGELFF.

This chain links TRBV5-1 with TRBJ2-7; D gene uncertain. The CDR3 has 13 residues. Per the germline V gene, CDR1 is SGHRS and CDR2 is YFSETQ. Trimming removed 0 bases from V and 6 bases from J, with 10 bases in between. The CDR3 region is CASSLVVYGEQYF. DNA for the CDR3: TGCGCCAGCAGCTTGGTGGTTTACGGCGAGCAGTACTTC.

The chain carries TRBV4-2 and TRBJ2-7; TRBD2 agrees at 9 bases. V lost 0 bases, J lost 5 bases, and 8 bases stayed unmatched. Germline V CDR1 and CDR2: LGHNA, YNFKEQ. The CDR3 has 16 residues. Here the CDR3 DNA reads TGTGCCAGCAGCCAAGATAGGCGGGGGGGTAGGGACGAGCAGTACTTC. Translating gives CASSQDRRGGRDEQYF.

This chain connects TRBV7-2 to TRBJ2-1, with D possibly TRBD2 on 6 matching bases. This CDR3 has 16 residues. Between the trimmed V and J ends, which lost 7 bases and 10 bases, there was a span of 26 bases. CDR1 is SGHTA and CDR2 is FQGNSA in the germline V gene. The DNA for the CDR3 is TGTGCCAGCATCCCCGGAGGGGCAAGGCTAATAGAAGAGCAGTTCTTC. This encodes CASIPGGARLIEEQFF.

The chain has TRBV7-9 and TRBJ1-1; 7 bases are a match to TRBD1. The J segment lost 11 bases and the V segment lost 4 bases, leaving 7 bases of the junction unmatched. This CDR3 is 12 amino acids long. CDR1 is SEHNR and CDR2 is FQNEAQ in the germline V gene (reference sequence). The CDR3 spells CASSSPTGRAFF. CDR3 coding DNA: TGTGCCAGCAGCTCCCCGACAGGGAGGGCTTTCTTT.

The chain combines TRBV7-3 with TRBJ2-2, with D tentatively TRBD2 (5 bases). The CDR3 sequence is 16 residues long. Germline V CDR1 and CDR2: SGHTA, FQGTGA. V lost 5 bases to trimming and J lost 6 bases, with 19 bases between them. This CDR3 is CASSLRAPLRAGELFF. The CDR3 region has the DNA TGTGCCAGCAGCCTGCGGGCCCCCCTGCGGGCCGGGGAGCTGTTTTTT. The complete variable domain, with remaining parts taken from reference TRBV7-3 and TRBJ2-2, reads GAGVSQTPSNKVTEKGKYVELRCDPISGHTALYWYRQSLGQGPEFLIYFQGTGAADDSGLPNDRFFAVRPEGSVSTLKIQRTERGDSAVYLCASSLRAPLRAGELFFGEGSRLTVL.

The gene calls are TRBV9 and TRBJ2-1; possible D gene TRBD2, 7 bases. This CDR3 spans 16 amino acids. Trimming took 3 bases from V and 0 from J, leaving 13 bases between them. Germline V gene lookup returns CDR1 SGDLS and CDR2 YYNGEE. CDR3 loop: CASSEGGGPSYNEQFF. DNA for the CDR3: TGTGCCAGCAGCGAAGGCGGGGGCCCCTCCTACAATGAGCAGTTCTTC.